This T cell receptor beta chain was retrieved from a study of blood T cell repertoires in COVID-19. Study details: Both acute and convalescent COVID-19 samples were obtained from the United States, Italy and Spain.

As handled by the study authors: Reference gene primer amplification in the assay estimated nucleated cell counts. Generated by immunoSEQ multiplex PCR, the TCRdb table keeps only in-frame clones and is missing some. The V and J calls and clone size were taken over from that table, and D and trimming were inferred from the DNA. The sample carries 200,000 to 250,000 clones, roughly 87% recorded once. V lost 1 base, J lost 7 bases, and 3 bases stayed unmatched. Germline CDR1 and CDR2: SGHAT and FQNNGV. The CDR3 length is 13 residues. Across 20 to 25 US areas, participants ranged in age from 18 to 89 years.

The sample taken for sequencing was PBMCs or T cells enriched from blood (not recorded which). The gene calls are TRBV11-2 and TRBJ1-1; 7 nucleotides agree with TRBD1. The sequence was obtained from a woman aged 30 to 39 with acute COVID-19. The CDR3 loop reads CASSLGRGLEAFF. The CDR3, as DNA: TGTGCCAGCAGCTTAGGGAGGGGGCTTGAAGCTTTCTTT.